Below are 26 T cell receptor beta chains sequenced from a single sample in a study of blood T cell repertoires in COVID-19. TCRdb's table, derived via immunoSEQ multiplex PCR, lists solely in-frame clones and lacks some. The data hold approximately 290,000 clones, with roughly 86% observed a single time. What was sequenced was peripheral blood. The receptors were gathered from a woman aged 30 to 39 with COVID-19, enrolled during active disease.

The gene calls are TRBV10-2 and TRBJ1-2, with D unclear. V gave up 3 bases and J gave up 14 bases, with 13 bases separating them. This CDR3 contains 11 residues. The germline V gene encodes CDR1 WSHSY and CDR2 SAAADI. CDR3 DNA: TGCGCCAGCAGTGACGGCGGCGGGGTGACCTTC. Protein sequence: CASSDGGGVTF.

CDR3 sequence: CASRRGDSLYNSPLHF. The DNA of the CDR3 is TGTGCCAGCAGGCGAGGGGACAGCCTCTATAATTCACCCCTCCACTTT. This rearrangement joins TRBV28 to TRBJ1-6; 7 positions match TRBD1. From germline, CDR1 is MDHEN and CDR2 SYDVKM. There are 16 residues in the CDR3. Unmatched junction bases numbered 8, after V lost 6 bases and J lost 3 bases.

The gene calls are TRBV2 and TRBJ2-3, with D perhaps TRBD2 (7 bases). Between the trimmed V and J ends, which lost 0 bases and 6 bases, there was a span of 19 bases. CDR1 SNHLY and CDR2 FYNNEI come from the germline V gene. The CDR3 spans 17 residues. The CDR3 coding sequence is TGTGCCAGCAGTGAAGCGCTGGCGGGGGCTCCGGAGGATACGCAGTATTTT. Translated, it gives CASSEALAGAPEDTQYF.

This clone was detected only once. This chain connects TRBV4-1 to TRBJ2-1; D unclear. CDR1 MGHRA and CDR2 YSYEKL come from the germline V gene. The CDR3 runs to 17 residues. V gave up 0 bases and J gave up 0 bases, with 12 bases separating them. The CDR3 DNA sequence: TGCGCCAGCAGCCAAGATTATGCGGCCAGCTCCTACAATGAGCAGTTCTTC. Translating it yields CASSQDYAASSYNEQFF.

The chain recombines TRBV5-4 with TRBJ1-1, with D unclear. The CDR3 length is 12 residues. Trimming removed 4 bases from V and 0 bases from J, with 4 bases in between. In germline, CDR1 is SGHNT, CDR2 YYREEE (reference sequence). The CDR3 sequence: CASSLMNTEAFF. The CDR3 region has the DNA TGTGCCAGCAGCCTAATGAACACTGAAGCTTTCTTT.

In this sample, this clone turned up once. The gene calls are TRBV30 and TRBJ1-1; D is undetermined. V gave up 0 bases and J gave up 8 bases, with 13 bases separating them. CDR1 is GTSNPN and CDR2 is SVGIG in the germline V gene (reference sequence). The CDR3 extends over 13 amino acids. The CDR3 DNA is TGTGCCTGGAGTGTAATTGCTCCCGGGGAAGCTTTCTTT. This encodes CAWSVIAPGEAFF.

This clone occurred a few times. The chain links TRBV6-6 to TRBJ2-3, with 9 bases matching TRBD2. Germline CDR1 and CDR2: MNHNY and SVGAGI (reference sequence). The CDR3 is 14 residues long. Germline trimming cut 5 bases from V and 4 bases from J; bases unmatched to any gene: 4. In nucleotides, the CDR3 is TGTGCCAGCAGTCCAGCGGGGGGCTCAGATACGCAGTATTTT. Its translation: CASSPAGGSDTQYF.

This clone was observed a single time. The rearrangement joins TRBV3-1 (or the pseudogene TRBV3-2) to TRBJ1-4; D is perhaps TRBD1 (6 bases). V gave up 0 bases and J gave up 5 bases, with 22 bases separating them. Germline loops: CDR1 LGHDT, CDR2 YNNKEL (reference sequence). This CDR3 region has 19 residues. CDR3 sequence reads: CASSQEGEYQDRANEKLFF. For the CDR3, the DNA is TGTGCCAGCAGCCAAGAGGGTGAATACCAGGACAGAGCCAATGAAAAACTGTTTTTT.

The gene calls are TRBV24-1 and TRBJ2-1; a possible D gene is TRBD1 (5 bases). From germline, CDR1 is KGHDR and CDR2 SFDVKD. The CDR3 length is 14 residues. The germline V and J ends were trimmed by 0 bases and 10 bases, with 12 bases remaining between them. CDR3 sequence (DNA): TGTGCCACCAGTGATTTGCTAGACAGTAAGGAGCAGTTCTTC. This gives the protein CATSDLLDSKEQFF.

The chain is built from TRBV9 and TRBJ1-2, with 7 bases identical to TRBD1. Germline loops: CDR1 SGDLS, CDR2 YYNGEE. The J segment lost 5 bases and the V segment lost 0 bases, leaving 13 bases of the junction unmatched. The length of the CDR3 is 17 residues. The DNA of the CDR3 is TGTGCCAGCAGCGTAGGTTCCGCGACAGGGAGTCGGTATGGCTACACCTTC. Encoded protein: CASSVGSATGSRYGYTF.

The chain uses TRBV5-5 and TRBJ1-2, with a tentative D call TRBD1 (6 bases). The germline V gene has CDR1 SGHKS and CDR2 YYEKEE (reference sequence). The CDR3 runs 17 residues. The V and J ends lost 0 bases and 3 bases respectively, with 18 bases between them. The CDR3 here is CASSLDVQGLGHYGYTF. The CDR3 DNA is TGTGCCAGCAGCTTGGATGTTCAGGGGCTCGGGCACTATGGCTACACCTTC.

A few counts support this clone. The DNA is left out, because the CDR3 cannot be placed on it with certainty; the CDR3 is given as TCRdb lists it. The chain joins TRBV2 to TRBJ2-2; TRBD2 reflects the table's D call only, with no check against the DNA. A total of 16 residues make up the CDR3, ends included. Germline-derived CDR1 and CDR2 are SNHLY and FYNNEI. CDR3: CASSEASGRTPGSCFF.

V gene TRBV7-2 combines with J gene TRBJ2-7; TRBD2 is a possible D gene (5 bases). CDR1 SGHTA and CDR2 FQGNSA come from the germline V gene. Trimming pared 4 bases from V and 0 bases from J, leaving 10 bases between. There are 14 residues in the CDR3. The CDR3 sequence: CASSSGLDSYEQYF. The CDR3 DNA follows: TGTGCCAGCAGCTCTGGACTGGACTCCTACGAGCAGTACTTC. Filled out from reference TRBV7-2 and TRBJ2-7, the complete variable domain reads GAGVSQSPSNKVTEKGKDVELRCDPISGHTALYWYRQSLGQGLEFLIYFQGNSAPDKSGLPSDRFSAERTGGSVSTLTIQRTQQEDSAVYLCASSSGLDSYEQYFGPGTRLTVT.

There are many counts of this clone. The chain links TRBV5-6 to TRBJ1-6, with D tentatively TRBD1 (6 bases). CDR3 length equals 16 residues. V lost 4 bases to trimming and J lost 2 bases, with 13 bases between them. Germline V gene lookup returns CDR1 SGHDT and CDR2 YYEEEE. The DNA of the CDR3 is TGTGCCAGCAGCATCCCCCGACAGGCCTATAATTCACCCCTCCACTTT. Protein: CASSIPRQAYNSPLHF.

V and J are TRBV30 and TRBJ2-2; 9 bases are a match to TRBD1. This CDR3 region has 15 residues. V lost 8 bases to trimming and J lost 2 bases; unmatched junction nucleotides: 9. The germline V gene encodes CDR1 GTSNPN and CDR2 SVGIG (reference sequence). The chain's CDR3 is CAQGRDRVNTGELFF. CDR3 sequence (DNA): TGTGCCCAAGGGCGGGACAGGGTTAACACCGGGGAGCTGTTTTTT.

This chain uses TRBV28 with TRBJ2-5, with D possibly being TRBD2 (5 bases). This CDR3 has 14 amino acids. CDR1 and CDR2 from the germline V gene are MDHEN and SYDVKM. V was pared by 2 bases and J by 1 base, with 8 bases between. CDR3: CASSLAGSQETQYF. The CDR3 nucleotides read TGTGCCAGCAGTTTAGCTGGGAGCCAAGAGACCCAGTACTTC.

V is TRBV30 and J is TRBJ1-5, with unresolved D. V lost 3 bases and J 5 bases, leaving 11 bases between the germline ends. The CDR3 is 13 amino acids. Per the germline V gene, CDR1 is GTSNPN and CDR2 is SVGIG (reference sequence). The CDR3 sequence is CAWRGGRHQPQHF. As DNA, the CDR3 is TGTGCCTGGAGGGGCGGGCGTCATCAGCCCCAGCATTTT.

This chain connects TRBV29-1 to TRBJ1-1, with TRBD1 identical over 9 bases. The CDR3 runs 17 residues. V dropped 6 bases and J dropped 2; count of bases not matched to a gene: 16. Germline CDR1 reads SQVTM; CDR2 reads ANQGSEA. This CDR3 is CSVAGQGISGINTEAFF. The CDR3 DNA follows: TGCAGCGTCGCCGGACAGGGGATAAGTGGGATTAACACTGAAGCTTTCTTT.

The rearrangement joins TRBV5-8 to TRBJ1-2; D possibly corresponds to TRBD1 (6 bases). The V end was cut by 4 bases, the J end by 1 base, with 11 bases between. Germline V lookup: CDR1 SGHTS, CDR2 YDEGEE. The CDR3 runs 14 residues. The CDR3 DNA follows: TGTGCCAGCAGCGTCGGGGGGCTTAACTATGGCTACACCTTC. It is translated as CASSVGGLNYGYTF.

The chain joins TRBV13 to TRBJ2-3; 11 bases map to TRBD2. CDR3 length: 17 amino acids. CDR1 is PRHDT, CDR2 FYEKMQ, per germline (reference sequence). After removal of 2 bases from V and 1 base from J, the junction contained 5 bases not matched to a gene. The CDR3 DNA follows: TGTGCCAGCAGCTTACTGCCGACTAGCGGGGGCACAGATACGCAGTATTTT. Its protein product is CASSLLPTSGGTDTQYF.

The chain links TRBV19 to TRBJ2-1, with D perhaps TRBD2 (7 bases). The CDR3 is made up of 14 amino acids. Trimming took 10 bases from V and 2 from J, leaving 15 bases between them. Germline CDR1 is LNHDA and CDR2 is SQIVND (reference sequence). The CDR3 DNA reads TGTGCCACCAAGGGGGGGCTAGCCTACAATGAGCAGTTCTTC. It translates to CATKGGLAYNEQFF.

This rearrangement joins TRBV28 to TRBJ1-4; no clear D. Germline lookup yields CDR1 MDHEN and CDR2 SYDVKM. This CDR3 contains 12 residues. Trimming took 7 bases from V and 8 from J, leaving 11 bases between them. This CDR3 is CASTRRREKLFF. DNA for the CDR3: TGTGCCAGCACAAGACGGCGGGAAAAACTGTTTTTT.

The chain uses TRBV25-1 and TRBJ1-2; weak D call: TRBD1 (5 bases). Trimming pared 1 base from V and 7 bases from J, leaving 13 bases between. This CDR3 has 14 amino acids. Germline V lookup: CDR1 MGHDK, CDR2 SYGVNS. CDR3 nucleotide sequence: TGTGCCAGCAGTGAATTAAAAGGTCAGGGTGGCTACACCTTC. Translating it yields CASSELKGQGGYTF.

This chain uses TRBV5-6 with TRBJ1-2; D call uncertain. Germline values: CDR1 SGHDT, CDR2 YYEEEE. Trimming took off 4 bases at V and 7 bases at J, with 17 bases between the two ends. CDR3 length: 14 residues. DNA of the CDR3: TGTGCCAGCAGCATTGGGCGTGGCTTGGGTGGCTACACCTTC. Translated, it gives CASSIGRGLGGYTF.

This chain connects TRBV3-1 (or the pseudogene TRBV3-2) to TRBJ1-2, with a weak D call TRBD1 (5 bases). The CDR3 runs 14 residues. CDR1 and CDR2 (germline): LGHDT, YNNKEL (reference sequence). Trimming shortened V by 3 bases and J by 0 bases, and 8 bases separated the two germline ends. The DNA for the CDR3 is TGTGCCAGCAGCCAGACAGTGACTAACTATGGCTACACCTTC. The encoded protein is CASSQTVTNYGYTF.

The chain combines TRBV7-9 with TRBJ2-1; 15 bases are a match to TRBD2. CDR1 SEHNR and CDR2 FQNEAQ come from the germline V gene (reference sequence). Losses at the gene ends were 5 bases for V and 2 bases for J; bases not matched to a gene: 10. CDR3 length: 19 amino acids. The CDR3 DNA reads TGTGCCAGCAGCCCTACGTCCGGGACTAGCGGGGGGCCCTACAATGAGCAGTTCTTC. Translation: CASSPTSGTSGGPYNEQFF.